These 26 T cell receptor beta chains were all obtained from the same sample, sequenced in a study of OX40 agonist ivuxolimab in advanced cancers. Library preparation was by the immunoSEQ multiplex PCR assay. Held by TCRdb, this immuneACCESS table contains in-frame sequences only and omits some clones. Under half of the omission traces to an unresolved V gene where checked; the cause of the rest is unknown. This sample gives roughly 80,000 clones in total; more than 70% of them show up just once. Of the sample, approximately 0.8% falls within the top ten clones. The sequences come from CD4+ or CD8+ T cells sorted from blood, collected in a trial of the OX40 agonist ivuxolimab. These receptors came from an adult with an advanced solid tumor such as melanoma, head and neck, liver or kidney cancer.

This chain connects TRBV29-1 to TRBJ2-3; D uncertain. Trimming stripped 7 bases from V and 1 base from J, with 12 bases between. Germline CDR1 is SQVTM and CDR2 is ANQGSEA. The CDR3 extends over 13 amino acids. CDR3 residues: CSARARGTDTQYF. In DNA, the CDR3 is TGCAGCGCCCGAGCTCGGGGCACAGATACGCAGTATTTT.

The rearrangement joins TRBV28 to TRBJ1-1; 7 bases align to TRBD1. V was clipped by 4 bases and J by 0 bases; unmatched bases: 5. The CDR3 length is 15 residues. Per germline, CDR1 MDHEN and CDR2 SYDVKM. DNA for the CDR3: TGTGCCAGCAGTTCGCTAGGGGGCGTGAACACTGAAGCTTTCTTT. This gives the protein CASSSLGGVNTEAFF.

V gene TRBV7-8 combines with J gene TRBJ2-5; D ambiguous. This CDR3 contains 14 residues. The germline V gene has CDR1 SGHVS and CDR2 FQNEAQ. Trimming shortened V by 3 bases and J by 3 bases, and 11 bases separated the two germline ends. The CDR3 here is CASSFNVGKETQYF. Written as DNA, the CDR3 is TGTGCCAGCAGCTTTAACGTGGGCAAAGAGACCCAGTACTTC. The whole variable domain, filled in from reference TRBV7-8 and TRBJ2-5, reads GAGVSQSPRYKVAKRGQDVALRCDPISGHVSLFWYQQALGQGPEFLTYFQNEAQLDKSGLPSDRFFAERPEGSVSTLKIQRTQQEDSAVYLCASSFNVGKETQYFGPGTRLLVL.

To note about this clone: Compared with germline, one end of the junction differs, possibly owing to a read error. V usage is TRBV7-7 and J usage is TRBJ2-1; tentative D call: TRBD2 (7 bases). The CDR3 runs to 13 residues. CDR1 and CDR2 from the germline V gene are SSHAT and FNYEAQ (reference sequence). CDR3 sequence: CASSLESGGEQFF. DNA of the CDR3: TGTGCTAGCAGCTTAGAATCGGGGGGCGAGCAGTTCTTC.

The CDR3 is CACNGEYNSPLHF. The DNA of the CDR3 is TGTGCCTGCAACGGGGAGTATAATTCACCCCTCCACTTT. J is TRBJ1-6 and V is TRBV30; D is uncertain. Trimming shortened V by 6 bases and J by 4 bases, and 10 bases separated the two germline ends. The length of the CDR3 is 13 residues. CDR1 and CDR2 (germline): GTSNPN, SVGIG (reference sequence).

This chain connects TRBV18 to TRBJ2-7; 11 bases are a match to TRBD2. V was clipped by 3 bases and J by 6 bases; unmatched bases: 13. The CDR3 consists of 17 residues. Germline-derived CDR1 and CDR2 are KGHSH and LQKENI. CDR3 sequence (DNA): TGTGCCAGCTCACCGCTAGCGGGAGGCACTTCGGTCTCCGAGCAGTACTTC. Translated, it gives CASSPLAGGTSVSEQYF.

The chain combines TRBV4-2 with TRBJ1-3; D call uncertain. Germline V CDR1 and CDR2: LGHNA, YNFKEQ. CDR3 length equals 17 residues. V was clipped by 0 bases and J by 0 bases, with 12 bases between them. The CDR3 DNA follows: TGTGCCAGCAGCCAAGATGGCGGTCCCTACTCTGGAAACACCATATATTTT. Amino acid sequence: CASSQDGGPYSGNTIYF.

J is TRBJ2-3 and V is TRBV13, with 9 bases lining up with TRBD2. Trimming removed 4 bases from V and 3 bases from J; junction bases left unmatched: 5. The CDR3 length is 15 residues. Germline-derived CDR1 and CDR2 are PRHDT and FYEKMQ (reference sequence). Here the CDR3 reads CASSSRGLATDTQYF. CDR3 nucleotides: TGTGCCAGCAGCTCCCGGGGACTAGCAACAGATACGCAGTATTTT. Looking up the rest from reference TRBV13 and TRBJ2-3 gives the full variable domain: AAGVIQSPRHLIKEKRETATLKCYPIPRHDTVYWYQQGPGQDPQFLISFYEKMQSDKGSIPDRFSAQQFSDYHSELNMSSLELGDSALYFCASSSRGLATDTQYFGPGTRLTVL.

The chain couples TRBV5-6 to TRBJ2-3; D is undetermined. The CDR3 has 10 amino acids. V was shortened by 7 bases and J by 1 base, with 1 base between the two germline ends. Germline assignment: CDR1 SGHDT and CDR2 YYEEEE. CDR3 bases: TGTGCCAGCGGCACAGATACGCAGTATTTT. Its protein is CASGTDTQYF.

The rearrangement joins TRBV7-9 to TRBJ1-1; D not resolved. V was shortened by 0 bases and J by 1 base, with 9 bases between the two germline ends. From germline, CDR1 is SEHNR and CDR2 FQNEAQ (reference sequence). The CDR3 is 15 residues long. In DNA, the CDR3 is TGTGCCAGCAGCTTAGCTCTGGGATCGAACACTGAAGCTTTCTTT. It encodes CASSLALGSNTEAFF.

The CDR3 DNA is TGTGCCAGCAGCTCATGGCTAATCGTTTCCACAGATACGCAGTATTTT. It is translated as CASSSWLIVSTDTQYF. V is TRBV5-6 and J is TRBJ2-3; no definite D call. V lost 3 bases to trimming and J lost 2 bases, with 16 bases between them. In germline, CDR1 is SGHDT, CDR2 YYEEEE. This CDR3 comprises 16 residues.

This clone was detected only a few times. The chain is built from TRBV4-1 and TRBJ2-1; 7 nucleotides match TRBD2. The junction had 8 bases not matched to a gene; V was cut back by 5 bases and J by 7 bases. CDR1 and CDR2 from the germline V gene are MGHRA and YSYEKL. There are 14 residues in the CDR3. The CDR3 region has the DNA TGCGCCAGCAGCAAACCGGGGGGAAGGAATGAGCAGTTCTTC. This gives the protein CASSKPGGRNEQFF.

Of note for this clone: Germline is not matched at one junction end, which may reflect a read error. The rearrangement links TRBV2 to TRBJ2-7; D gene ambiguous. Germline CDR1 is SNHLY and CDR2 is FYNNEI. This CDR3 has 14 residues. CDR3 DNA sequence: TGTGCCAGCAGGGAAGAGAGACAATCCTACGAGCAGTACTTC. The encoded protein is CASREERQSYEQYF.

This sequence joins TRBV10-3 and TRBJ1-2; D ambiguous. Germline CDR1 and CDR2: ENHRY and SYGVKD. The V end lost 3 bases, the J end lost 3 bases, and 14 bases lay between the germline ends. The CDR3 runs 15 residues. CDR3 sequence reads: CAISDSTSSDYGYTF. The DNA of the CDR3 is TGTGCCATCAGTGATAGTACTTCAAGCGACTATGGCTACACCTTC.

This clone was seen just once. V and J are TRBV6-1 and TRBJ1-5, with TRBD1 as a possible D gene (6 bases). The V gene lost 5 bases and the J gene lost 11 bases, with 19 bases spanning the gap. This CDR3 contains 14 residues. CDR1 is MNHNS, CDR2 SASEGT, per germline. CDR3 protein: CASSTGTMSNAQHF. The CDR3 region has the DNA TGTGCCAGCAGTACCGGGACAATGTCAAACGCCCAGCATTTT.

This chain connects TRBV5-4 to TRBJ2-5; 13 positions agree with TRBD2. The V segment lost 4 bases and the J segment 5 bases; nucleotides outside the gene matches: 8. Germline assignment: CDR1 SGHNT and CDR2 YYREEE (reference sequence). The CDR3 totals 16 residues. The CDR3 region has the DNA TGTGCCAGCAGCCAAACTAGCGGGGGGGCCGCGGAGACCCAGTACTTC. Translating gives CASSQTSGGAAETQYF.

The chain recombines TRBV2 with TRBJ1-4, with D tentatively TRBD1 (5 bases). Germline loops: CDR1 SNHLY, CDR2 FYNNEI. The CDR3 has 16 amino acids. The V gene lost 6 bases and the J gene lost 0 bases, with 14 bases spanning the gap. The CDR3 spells CASRWGGSATNEKLFF. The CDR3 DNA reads TGTGCCAGCAGGTGGGGGGGGAGCGCAACTAATGAAAAACTGTTTTTT.

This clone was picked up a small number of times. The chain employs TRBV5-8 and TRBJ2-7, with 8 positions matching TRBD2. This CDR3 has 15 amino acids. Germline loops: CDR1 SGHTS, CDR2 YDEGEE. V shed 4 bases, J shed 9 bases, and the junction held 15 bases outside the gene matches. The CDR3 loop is CASSPVGRGGYGQYF. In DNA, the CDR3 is TGTGCCAGCAGCCCTGTAGGCCGGGGGGGATATGGGCAGTACTTC.

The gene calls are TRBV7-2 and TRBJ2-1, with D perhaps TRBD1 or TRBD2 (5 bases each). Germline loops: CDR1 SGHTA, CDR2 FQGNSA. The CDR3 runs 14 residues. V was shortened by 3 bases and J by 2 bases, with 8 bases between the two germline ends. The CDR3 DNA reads TGTGCCAGCAGCTTGGGGGATACCTACAATGAGCAGTTCTTC. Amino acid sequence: CASSLGDTYNEQFF.

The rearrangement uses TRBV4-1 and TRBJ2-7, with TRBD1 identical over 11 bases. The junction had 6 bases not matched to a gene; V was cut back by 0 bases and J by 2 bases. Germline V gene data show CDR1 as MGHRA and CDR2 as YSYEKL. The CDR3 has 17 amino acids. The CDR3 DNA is TGCGCCAGCAGCCAAGATCAAGGGACAGGGGGACCCTACGAGCAGTACTTC. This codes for CASSQDQGTGGPYEQYF.

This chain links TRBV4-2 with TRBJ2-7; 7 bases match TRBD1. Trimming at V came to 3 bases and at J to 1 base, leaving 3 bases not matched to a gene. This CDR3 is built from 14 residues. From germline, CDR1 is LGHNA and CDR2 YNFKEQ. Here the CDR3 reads CASSHPGQSYEQYF. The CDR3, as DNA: TGTGCCAGCAGCCATCCGGGACAGTCCTACGAGCAGTACTTC.

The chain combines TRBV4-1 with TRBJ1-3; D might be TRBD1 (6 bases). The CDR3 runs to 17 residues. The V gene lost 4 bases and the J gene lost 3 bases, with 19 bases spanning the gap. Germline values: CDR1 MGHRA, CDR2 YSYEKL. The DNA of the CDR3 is TGCGCCAGCAGCCCTTACTCTGGGGGGGCTCTTGGAAACACCATATATTTT. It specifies CASSPYSGGALGNTIYF.

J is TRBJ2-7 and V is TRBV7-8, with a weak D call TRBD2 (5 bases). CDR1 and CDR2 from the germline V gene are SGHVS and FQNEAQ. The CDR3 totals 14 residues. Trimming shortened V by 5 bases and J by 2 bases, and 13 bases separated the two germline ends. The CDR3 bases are TGTGCCAGCAGCCGCCTGAGCGGTACCTACGAGCAGTACTTC. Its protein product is CASSRLSGTYEQYF.

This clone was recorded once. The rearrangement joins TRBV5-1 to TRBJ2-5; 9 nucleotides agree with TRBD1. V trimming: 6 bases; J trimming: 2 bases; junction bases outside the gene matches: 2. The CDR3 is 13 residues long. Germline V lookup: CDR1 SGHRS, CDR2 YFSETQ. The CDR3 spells CASNRGLQETQYF. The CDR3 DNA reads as TGCGCCAGCAACAGGGGGCTTCAAGAGACCCAGTACTTC.

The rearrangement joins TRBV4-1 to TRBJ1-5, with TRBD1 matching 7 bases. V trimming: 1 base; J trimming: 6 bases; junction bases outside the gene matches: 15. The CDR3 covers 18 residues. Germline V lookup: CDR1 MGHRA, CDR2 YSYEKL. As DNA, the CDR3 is TGCGCCAGCAGCCAAGTCGTCTCAGGGGGAGGGTATGGTCAGCCCCAGCATTTT. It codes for CASSQVVSGGGYGQPQHF.

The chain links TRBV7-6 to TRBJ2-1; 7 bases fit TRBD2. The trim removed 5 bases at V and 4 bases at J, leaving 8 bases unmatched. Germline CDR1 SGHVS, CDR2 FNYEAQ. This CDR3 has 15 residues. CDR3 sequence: CASSPGVGGYNEQFF. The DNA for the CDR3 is TGTGCCAGCAGCCCCGGTGTCGGGGGGTACAATGAGCAGTTCTTC.